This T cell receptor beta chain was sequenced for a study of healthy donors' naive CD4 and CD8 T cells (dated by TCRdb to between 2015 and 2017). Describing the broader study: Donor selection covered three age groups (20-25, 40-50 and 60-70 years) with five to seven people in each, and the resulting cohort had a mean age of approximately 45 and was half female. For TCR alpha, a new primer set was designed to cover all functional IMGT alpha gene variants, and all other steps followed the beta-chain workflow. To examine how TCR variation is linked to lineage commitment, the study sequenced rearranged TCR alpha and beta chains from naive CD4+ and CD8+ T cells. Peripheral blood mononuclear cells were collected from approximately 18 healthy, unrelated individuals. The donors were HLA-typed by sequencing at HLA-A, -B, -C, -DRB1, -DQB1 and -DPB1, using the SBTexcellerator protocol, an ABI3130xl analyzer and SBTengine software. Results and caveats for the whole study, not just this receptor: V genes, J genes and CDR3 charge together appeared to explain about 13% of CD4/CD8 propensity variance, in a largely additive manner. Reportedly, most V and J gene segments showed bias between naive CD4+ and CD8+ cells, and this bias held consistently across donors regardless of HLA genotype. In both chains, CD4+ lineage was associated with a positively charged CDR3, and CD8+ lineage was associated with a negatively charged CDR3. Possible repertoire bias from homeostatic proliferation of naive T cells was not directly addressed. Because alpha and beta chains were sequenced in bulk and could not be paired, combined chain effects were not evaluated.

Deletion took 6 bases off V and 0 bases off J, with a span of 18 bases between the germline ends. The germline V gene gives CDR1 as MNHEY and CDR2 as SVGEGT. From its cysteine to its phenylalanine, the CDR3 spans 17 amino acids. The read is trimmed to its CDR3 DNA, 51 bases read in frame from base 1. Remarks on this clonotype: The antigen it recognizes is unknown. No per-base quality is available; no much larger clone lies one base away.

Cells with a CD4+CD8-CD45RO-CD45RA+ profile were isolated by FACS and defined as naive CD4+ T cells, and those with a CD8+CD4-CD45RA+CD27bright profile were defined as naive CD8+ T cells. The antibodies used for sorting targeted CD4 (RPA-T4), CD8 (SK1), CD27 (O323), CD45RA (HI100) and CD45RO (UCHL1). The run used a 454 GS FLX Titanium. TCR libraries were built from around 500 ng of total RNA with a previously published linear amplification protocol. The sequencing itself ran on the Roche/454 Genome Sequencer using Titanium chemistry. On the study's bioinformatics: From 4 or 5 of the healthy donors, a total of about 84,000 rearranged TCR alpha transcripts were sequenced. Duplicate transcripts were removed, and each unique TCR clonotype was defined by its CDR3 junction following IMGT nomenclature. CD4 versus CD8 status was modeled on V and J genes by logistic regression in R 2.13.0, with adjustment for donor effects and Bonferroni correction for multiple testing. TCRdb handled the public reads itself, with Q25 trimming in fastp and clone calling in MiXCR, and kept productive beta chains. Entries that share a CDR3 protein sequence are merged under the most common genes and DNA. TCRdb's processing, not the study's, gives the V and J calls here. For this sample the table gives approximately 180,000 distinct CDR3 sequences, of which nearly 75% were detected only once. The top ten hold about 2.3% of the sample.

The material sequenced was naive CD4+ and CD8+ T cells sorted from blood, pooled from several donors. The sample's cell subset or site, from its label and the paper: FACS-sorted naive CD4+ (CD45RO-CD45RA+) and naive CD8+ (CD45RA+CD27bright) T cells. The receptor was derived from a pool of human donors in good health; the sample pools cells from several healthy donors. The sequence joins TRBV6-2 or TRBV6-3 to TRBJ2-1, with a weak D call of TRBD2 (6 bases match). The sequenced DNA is TGTGCCAGCAGACATAGCGGATCCTACTTCTCCTACAATGAGCAGTTCTTC. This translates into CASRHSGSYFSYNEQFF.